Sequencing of this T cell receptor beta chain was carried out in a study of human thymus T cells. Concerning this clone itself: Other nucleotide sequences from this sample produce the same CDR3.

Each of the donors was a healthy Finnish infant who was undergoing open corrective cardiac surgery for congenital heart defects. Half of the eight donors gave about 0.5-1 mL blood during surgery. No fixed cell number was used; all available blood leukocytes supplied DNA. Assay: immunoSEQ multiplex PCR; the TCRdb copy retains only in-frame clones and omits some. The data show 40,000 to 55,000 clones, around 94% seen once. The source of this sequence is a boy under three years old with a congenital heart defect but otherwise immunologically healthy. Specimen: blood.

The chain's CDR3 is CASSFSTDTQYF. The CDR3, as DNA: TGTGCCAGCAGCTTTAGCACAGATACGCAGTATTTT. The gene calls are TRBV7-2 and TRBJ2-3; the D is unclear. Per the germline V gene, CDR1 is SGHTA and CDR2 is FQGNSA. This CDR3 contains 12 residues. The V end was cut by 3 bases, the J end by 0 bases, with 1 base between.